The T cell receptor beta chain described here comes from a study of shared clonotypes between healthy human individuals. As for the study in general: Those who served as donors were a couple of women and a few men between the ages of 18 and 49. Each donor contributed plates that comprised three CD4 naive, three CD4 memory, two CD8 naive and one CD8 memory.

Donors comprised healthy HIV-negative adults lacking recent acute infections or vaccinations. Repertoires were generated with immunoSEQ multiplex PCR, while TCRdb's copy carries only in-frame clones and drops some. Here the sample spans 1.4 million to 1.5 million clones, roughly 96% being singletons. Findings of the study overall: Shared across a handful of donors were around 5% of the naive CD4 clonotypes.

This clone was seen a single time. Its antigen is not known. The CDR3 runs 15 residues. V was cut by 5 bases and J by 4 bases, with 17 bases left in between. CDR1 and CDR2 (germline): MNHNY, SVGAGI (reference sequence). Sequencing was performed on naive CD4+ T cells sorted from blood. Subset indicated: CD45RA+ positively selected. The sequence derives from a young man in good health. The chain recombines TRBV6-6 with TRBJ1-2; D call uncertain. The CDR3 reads CASSNNHEGGYGYTF. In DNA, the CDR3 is TGTGCCAGCAGTAACAATCACGAGGGCGGCTATGGCTACACCTTC.